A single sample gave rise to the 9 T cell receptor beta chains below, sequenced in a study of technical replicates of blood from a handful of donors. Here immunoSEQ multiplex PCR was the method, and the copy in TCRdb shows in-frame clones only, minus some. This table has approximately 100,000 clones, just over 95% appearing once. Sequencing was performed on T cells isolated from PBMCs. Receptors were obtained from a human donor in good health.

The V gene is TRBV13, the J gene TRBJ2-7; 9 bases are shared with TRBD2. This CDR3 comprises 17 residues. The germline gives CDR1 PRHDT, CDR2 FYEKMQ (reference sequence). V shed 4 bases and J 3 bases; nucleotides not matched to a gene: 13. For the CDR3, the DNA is TGTGCCAGCAGCTCCGGAGGCCTAGCGGGAAGGGTCTACGAGCAGTACTTC. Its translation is CASSSGGLAGRVYEQYF. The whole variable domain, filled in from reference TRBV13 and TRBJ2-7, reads AAGVIQSPRHLIKEKRETATLKCYPIPRHDTVYWYQQGPGQDPQFLISFYEKMQSDKGSIPDRFSAQQFSDYHSELNMSSLELGDSALYFCASSSGGLAGRVYEQYFGPGTRLTVT.

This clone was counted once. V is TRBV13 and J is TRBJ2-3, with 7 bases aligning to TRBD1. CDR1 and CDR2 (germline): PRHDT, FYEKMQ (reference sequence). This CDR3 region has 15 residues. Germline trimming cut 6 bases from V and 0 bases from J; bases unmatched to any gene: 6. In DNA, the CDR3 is TGTGCCAGCAGAGGAGGACAGGCTAGCACAGATACGCAGTATTTT. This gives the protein CASRGGQASTDTQYF.

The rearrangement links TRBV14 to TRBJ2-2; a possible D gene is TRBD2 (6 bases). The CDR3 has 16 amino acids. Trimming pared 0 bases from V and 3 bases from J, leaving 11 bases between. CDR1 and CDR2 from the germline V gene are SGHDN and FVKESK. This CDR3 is CASSQDWLAYTGELFF. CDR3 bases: TGTGCCAGCAGCCAAGATTGGCTAGCGTACACCGGGGAGCTGTTTTTT.

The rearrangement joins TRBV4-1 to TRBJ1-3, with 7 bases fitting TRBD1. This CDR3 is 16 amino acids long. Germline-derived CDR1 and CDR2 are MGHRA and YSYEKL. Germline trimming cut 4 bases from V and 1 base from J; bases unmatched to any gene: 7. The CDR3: CASSRDSYGSGNTIYF. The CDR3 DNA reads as TGCGCCAGCAGCCGGGACAGCTACGGTTCTGGAAACACCATATATTTT.

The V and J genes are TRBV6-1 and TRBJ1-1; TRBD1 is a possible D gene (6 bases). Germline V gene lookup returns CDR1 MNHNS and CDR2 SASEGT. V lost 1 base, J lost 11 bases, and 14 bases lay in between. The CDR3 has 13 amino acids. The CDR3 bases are TGTGCCAGCAGTGAAGGGGGGCGCAGGAGGGCTTTCTTT. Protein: CASSEGGRRRAFF.

CDR3 sequence (DNA): TGTGCCAGCAGCTTGCGGTCCCTCACTTATGGCTACACCTTC. Its translation: CASSLRSLTYGYTF. This rearrangement joins TRBV5-5 to TRBJ1-2, with D uncertain. CDR1 and CDR2 (germline): SGHKS, YYEKEE (reference sequence). This CDR3 spans 14 amino acids. Trimming took off 1 base at V and 5 bases at J, with 12 bases between the two ends.

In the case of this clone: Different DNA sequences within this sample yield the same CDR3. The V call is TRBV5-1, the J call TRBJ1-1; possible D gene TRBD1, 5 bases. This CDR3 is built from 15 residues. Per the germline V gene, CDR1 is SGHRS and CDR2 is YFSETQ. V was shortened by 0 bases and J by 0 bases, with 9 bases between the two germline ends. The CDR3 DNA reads TGCGCCAGCAGCTTGGGTGCAGGGATGAACACTGAAGCTTTCTTT. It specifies CASSLGAGMNTEAFF.

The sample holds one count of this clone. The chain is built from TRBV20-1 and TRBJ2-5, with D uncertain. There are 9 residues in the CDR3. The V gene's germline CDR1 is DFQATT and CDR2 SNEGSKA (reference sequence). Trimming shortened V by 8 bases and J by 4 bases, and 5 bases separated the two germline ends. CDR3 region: CSTRETQYF. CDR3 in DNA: TGCAGTACCAGAGAGACCCAGTACTTC.

Written as DNA, the CDR3 is TGTGCCAGCAGTTTGAGACAACAGGGGGCATGGGGAATTGAGGCCAACGTCCTGACTTTC. Translation: CASSLRQQGAWGIEANVLTF. The chain employs TRBV27 and TRBJ2-6, with 9 bases matching TRBD1. V lost 3 bases and J lost 6; bases outside the gene matches: 18. The CDR3 loop spans 20 amino acids. Germline assignment: CDR1 MNHEY and CDR2 SMNVEV (reference sequence).